The 13 T cell receptor beta chains in this list originate from one sample, sequenced in a study of cytomegalovirus exposure and HLA in healthy donors. PCR employed 60 Vbeta and 13 Jbeta primers. Here immunoSEQ multiplex PCR was the method, and the copy in TCRdb shows in-frame clones only, minus some. The table has about 54,000 clones, approximately 86% seen once. The sequenced sample was PBMCs. The origin of the receptors is a woman between 18 and 29 years old in good health and CMV-seronegative.

V gene TRBV28 combines with J gene TRBJ2-7, with D tentatively TRBD2 (5 bases). Looked up from germline, CDR1 is MDHEN and CDR2 is SYDVKM. V lost 3 bases and J lost 2, with 14 bases in between. This CDR3 is built from 15 residues. For the CDR3, the DNA is TGTGCCAGCAGTTTCCGCCGGGGAGAAACCTACGAGCAGTACTTC. Translating gives CASSFRRGETYEQYF.

CDR3 sequence reads: CASSLMGGGSHEQYF. The CDR3 DNA is TGTGCCAGCAGCTTGATGGGGGGTGGGTCACACGAGCAGTACTTC. This chain joins TRBV27 and TRBJ2-7; a possible D gene is TRBD2 (6 bases). Trimming took 6 bases from V and 5 from J, leaving 20 bases between them. Germline V gives CDR1 MNHEY, CDR2 SMNVEV (reference sequence). The CDR3 is 15 amino acids.

The J gene is TRBJ2-6, the V gene TRBV9, with D unclear. Per germline, CDR1 SGDLS and CDR2 YYNGEE. Trimming took 0 bases from V and 0 from J, leaving 10 bases between them. CDR3 length: 17 residues. CDR3 coding DNA: TGTGCCAGCAGCGTAGTGGGCAGAAGCTCTGGGGCCAACGTCCTGACTTTC. This translates into CASSVVGRSSGANVLTF.

The J gene is TRBJ1-2, the V gene TRBV19, with D tentatively TRBD1 (5 bases). The CDR3 extends over 12 amino acids. Germline CDR1 reads LNHDA; CDR2 reads SQIVND (reference sequence). V was clipped by 8 bases and J by 2 bases, with 9 bases between them. The CDR3 reads CASAGGNYGYTF. The DNA of the CDR3 is TGTGCCAGTGCTGGGGGGAACTATGGCTACACCTTC.

This chain uses TRBV6-4 with TRBJ2-2; D possibly corresponds to TRBD1 (5 bases). Germline CDR1 is MRHNA and CDR2 is SNTAGT. The CDR3 is made up of 15 amino acids. Between the trimmed V and J ends, which lost 6 bases and 3 bases, there was a span of 14 bases. CDR3 amino acids: CASSQGEGHTGELFF. Here the CDR3 DNA reads TGTGCCAGCAGCCAAGGGGAAGGGCACACCGGGGAGCTGTTTTTT.

V gene TRBV30 combines with J gene TRBJ1-5; D might be TRBD1 (5 bases). Germline V gene data show CDR1 as GTSNPN and CDR2 as SVGIG (reference sequence). The CDR3 is made up of 14 amino acids. V lost 0 bases and J 4 bases, leaving 10 bases between the germline ends. CDR3 sequence (DNA): TGTGCCTGGAGTGTCCGACAGCGAAATCAGCCCCAGCATTTT. Its protein is CAWSVRQRNQPQHF.

The chain combines TRBV7-9 with TRBJ1-1, with D tentatively TRBD1 (6 bases). Germline CDR1 is SEHNR and CDR2 is FQNEAQ (reference sequence). The germline V and J ends were trimmed by 4 bases and 0 bases, with 12 bases remaining between them. CDR3 length: 15 amino acids. The DNA for the CDR3 is TGTGCCAGCAGCTGGTACAGGGAGATGAACACTGAAGCTTTCTTT. Amino acids: CASSWYREMNTEAFF.

The chain couples TRBV18 to TRBJ1-2, with D possibly matching TRBD1 (6 bases). The CDR3 totals 14 residues. Germline CDR1 reads KGHSH; CDR2 reads LQKENI. Deletions cut 4 bases from V and 6 bases from J, with 15 bases between. The CDR3 coding sequence is TGTGCCAGCTCACGAGACAGGTCTGGAAATGGCTACACCTTC. It specifies CASSRDRSGNGYTF.

The chain has TRBV6-5 and TRBJ2-7; D is unclear. V was clipped by 6 bases and J by 6 bases, with 15 bases between them. The length of the CDR3 is 13 residues. Germline V gene sequence: CDR1 MNHEY, CDR2 SVGAGI. CDR3 DNA sequence: TGTGCCAGCAGCCTAAATCCCGTATCCGAGCAGTACTTC. Translating it yields CASSLNPVSEQYF.

The CDR3 protein is CASSERSSGSPEQFF. DNA for the CDR3: TGTGCCAGCAGTGAAAGGTCTAGCGGGAGTCCTGAGCAGTTCTTC. The J gene is TRBJ2-1, the V gene TRBV2; TRBD2 agrees at 10 bases. The J segment lost 9 bases and the V segment lost 2 bases, leaving 7 bases of the junction unmatched. CDR3 length equals 15 residues. Per germline, CDR1 SNHLY and CDR2 FYNNEI.

V and J are TRBV5-5 and TRBJ1-2; D might be TRBD1 (6 bases). This CDR3 contains 15 residues. Germline V CDR1 and CDR2: SGHKS, YYEKEE (reference sequence). V was clipped by 0 bases and J by 4 bases, with 13 bases between them. CDR3 residues: CASSLDGGGGYGYTF. Written as DNA, the CDR3 is TGTGCCAGCAGCTTGGATGGGGGAGGGGGCTATGGCTACACCTTC.

This chain connects TRBV15 to TRBJ2-3; D gene ambiguous. The CDR3 loop spans 14 amino acids. The germline V and J ends were trimmed by 1 base and 6 bases, with 11 bases remaining between them. Germline lookup yields CDR1 LNHNV and CDR2 YYDKDF (reference sequence). The CDR3 spells CATSRAVEADTQYF. The CDR3 DNA sequence: TGTGCCACCAGCAGAGCAGTGGAAGCGGATACGCAGTATTTT. Variable domain in full (rest from reference TRBV15 and TRBJ2-3): DAMVIQNPRYQVTQFGKPVTLSCSQTLNHNVMYWYQQKSSQAPKLLFHYYDKDFNNEADTPDNFQSRRPNTSFCFLDIRSPGLGDTAMYLCATSRAVEADTQYFGPGTRLTVL.

The chain carries TRBV28 and TRBJ2-1; TRBD2 agrees at 13 bases. This CDR3 has 14 residues. V shed 10 bases and J 6 bases; nucleotides not matched to a gene: 6. Germline V gene data show CDR1 as MDHEN and CDR2 as SYDVKM. CDR3 residues: CATLWTSGSNEQFF. The CDR3 DNA reads as TGTGCCACCCTCTGGACTAGCGGGAGCAATGAGCAGTTCTTC.